The 27 T cell receptor beta chains below come from one sample, sequenced in a study of blood T cell repertoires in COVID-19. TCRdb's table, derived via immunoSEQ multiplex PCR, lists solely in-frame clones and lacks some. The sample holds tens of thousands of clones, 75% to 90% seen once. The sequencing sample was made of peripheral blood. The source is a woman aged 60-75 years with COVID-19, enrolled during active disease.

This chain uses TRBV9 with TRBJ2-3; D may be TRBD1 (6 bases). Germline V CDR1 and CDR2: SGDLS, YYNGEE. This CDR3 has 15 amino acids. Trimming removed 0 bases at V and 6 bases at J, with 14 bases between. The chain's CDR3 is CASSVGGRGTDTQYF. In DNA, the CDR3 is TGTGCCAGCAGCGTAGGGGGCAGGGGAACGGATACGCAGTATTTT.

The V and J genes are TRBV4-1 and TRBJ2-1; unclear D gene. Germline loops: CDR1 MGHRA, CDR2 YSYEKL. Trimming shortened V by 1 base and J by 7 bases, and 11 bases separated the two germline ends. The CDR3 totals 14 residues. CDR3 DNA: TGCGCCAGCAGCCAAGCTCCCCTGAGGAATGAGCAGTTCTTC. Its protein product is CASSQAPLRNEQFF.

This sequence joins TRBV10-1 and TRBJ2-7; 11 nucleotides match TRBD2. The CDR3 sequence is 15 residues long. V lost 3 bases and J lost 5; bases outside the gene matches: 6. Germline values: CDR1 WNHNN, CDR2 SYGVQD (reference sequence). CDR3 amino acids: CASSESLAGGNEQYF. DNA of the CDR3: TGCGCCAGCAGTGAAAGCCTAGCGGGAGGTAACGAGCAGTACTTC.

DNA of the CDR3: TGCGCCTCCCTGGCTGAGGCGGGAGGGCGGGAGCAGTTCTTC. It yields the protein CASLAEAGGREQFF. The chain is built from TRBV5-1 and TRBJ2-1, with TRBD2 matching 9 bases. The CDR3 covers 14 residues. V gave up 10 bases and J gave up 10 bases; unmatched junction bases: 15. In germline, CDR1 is SGHRS, CDR2 YFSETQ.

The V gene is TRBV7-6, the J gene TRBJ2-1, with 10 bases fitting TRBD2. This CDR3 region has 17 residues. CDR1 is SGHVS and CDR2 is FNYEAQ in the germline V gene. V gave up 5 bases and J gave up 7 bases; unmatched junction bases: 14. CDR3 residues: CASSIYPAGGPGNEQFF. The CDR3, as DNA: TGTGCCAGCAGCATATACCCAGCGGGAGGGCCGGGGAATGAGCAGTTCTTC.

This clone was detected once. DNA of the CDR3: TGTGCCAGCATACATGGGACAGTTTACAATGAGCAGTTCTTC. Its translation: CASIHGTVYNEQFF. The V and J genes are TRBV5-6 and TRBJ2-1; TRBD1 matches at 7 bases. The germline V gene has CDR1 SGHDT and CDR2 YYEEEE. V shed 6 bases and J 4 bases; nucleotides not matched to a gene: 7. CDR3 length: 14 residues.

The chain couples TRBV10-3 to TRBJ2-1, with 10 nucleotides matching TRBD2. Losses at the gene ends were 3 bases for V and 7 bases for J; bases not matched to a gene: 6. The CDR3 covers 15 residues. Looked up from germline, CDR1 is ENHRY and CDR2 is SYGVKD. CDR3 nucleotides: TGTGCCATCAGTGACCTAGCGGGAGAATTGAATGAGCAGTTCTTC. Protein: CAISDLAGELNEQFF.

The V call is TRBV7-9, the J call TRBJ1-4; D is unclear. Germline values: CDR1 SEHNR, CDR2 FQNEAQ (reference sequence). The germline V and J ends were trimmed by 5 bases and 3 bases, with 10 bases remaining between them. The CDR3 is made up of 14 amino acids. CDR3 sequence reads: CASSPTPSNEKLFF. CDR3 in DNA: TGTGCCAGCAGCCCGACACCATCTAATGAAAAACTGTTTTTT. The full variable domain, completed using reference TRBV7-9 and TRBJ1-4, is DTGVSQNPRHKITKRGQNVTFRCDPISEHNRLYWYRQTLGQGPEFLTYFQNEAQLEKSRLLSDRFSAERPKGSFSTLEIQRTEQGDSAMYLCASSPTPSNEKLFFGSGTQLSVL.

This chain joins TRBV29-1 and TRBJ1-3, with unresolved D. Trimming shortened V by 5 bases and J by 3 bases, and 11 bases separated the two germline ends. Germline lookup yields CDR1 SQVTM and CDR2 ANQGSEA. This CDR3 region has 13 residues. The CDR3 here is CSVSSSSGNTIYF. In DNA, the CDR3 is TGCAGCGTTTCGAGTTCGAGTGGAAACACCATATATTTT.

The rearrangement links TRBV24-1 to TRBJ2-5; 9 bases are shared with TRBD1. This CDR3 has 13 amino acids. Per the germline V gene, CDR1 is KGHDR and CDR2 is SFDVKD. Trimming took 7 bases from V and 3 from J; bases not matched to a gene: 2. The CDR3 region is CATRRQGEETQYF. CDR3 nucleotide sequence: TGTGCCACCAGAAGACAGGGGGAAGAGACCCAGTACTTC.

This clone has just a few counts. The chain links TRBV27 to TRBJ1-1; 7 nucleotides agree with TRBD1. Trimming at V came to 4 bases and at J to 5 bases, leaving 13 bases not matched to a gene. Germline V gene lookup returns CDR1 MNHEY and CDR2 SMNVEV (reference sequence). This CDR3 contains 16 residues. The CDR3: CASSWGRGMEKTEAFF. The CDR3 DNA follows: TGTGCCAGCAGTTGGGGCAGGGGGATGGAAAAGACTGAAGCTTTCTTT.

The chain carries TRBV20-1 and TRBJ1-3, with no clear D. V lost 3 bases and J lost 0, with 6 bases in between. The CDR3 runs to 13 residues. The germline V gene encodes CDR1 DFQATT and CDR2 SNEGSKA (reference sequence). CDR3 in amino acids: CSASRVSGNTIYF. The CDR3 coding sequence is TGCAGTGCTAGTCGGGTCTCTGGAAACACCATATATTTT.

The table lists this clone with a count of one. The chain recombines TRBV5-4 with TRBJ1-2; 11 positions agree with TRBD1. CDR3 length equals 15 residues. V was pared by 4 bases and J by 8 bases, with 10 bases of the junction left unmatched. Germline-derived CDR1 and CDR2 are SGHNT and YYREEE (reference sequence). The CDR3 loop reads CASSHRDRGVEGYTF. DNA of the CDR3: TGTGCCAGCAGCCATCGGGACAGGGGGGTAGAGGGCTACACCTTC. Full variable domain (remainder filled in from reference TRBV5-4 and TRBJ1-2): ETGVTQSPTHLIKTRGQQVTLRCSSQSGHNTVSWYQQALGQGPQFIFQYYREEENGRGNFPPRFSGLQFPNYSSELNVNALELDDSALYLCASSHRDRGVEGYTFGSGTRLTVV.

This rearrangement joins TRBV7-8 to TRBJ1-4, with 10 bases that match TRBD1. V shed 4 bases and J 4 bases; nucleotides not matched to a gene: 6. Per germline, CDR1 SGHVS and CDR2 FQNEAQ. The CDR3 extends over 16 amino acids. Here the CDR3 DNA reads TGTGCCAGCAGCTCGGGGACAGGGGTCTTTAATGAAAAACTGTTTTTT. Translated, it gives CASSSGTGVFNEKLFF.

The rearrangement links TRBV6-6 to TRBJ1-5; unclear D gene. This CDR3 contains 14 residues. The germline V and J ends were trimmed by 6 bases and 7 bases, with 16 bases remaining between them. The germline V gene has CDR1 MNHNY and CDR2 SVGAGI (reference sequence). CDR3 sequence reads: CASSARGREQPQHF. The CDR3 DNA reads as TGTGCCAGCAGCGCGAGAGGGCGTGAGCAGCCCCAGCATTTT.

There are a few counts of this clone. The chain has TRBV5-1 and TRBJ1-4, with D possibly matching TRBD1 (5 bases). V was trimmed by 4 bases and J by 3 bases, leaving 10 bases between them. Germline V gene lookup returns CDR1 SGHRS and CDR2 YFSETQ. This CDR3 region has 14 residues. DNA for the CDR3: TGCGCCAGCAGCGGCGGGACTGCTAATGAAAAACTGTTTTTT. It yields the protein CASSGGTANEKLFF.

The rearrangement uses TRBV9 and TRBJ2-7, with 12 bases lining up with TRBD2. The V segment lost 2 bases and the J segment 3 bases; nucleotides outside the gene matches: 6. Germline V gene sequence: CDR1 SGDLS, CDR2 YYNGEE. The CDR3 has 16 residues. CDR3 DNA sequence: TGTGCCAGCAGCGTGGGAGCTAGCGGGAGGGTCTACGAGCAGTACTTC. Translation: CASSVGASGRVYEQYF.

This rearrangement joins TRBV30 to TRBJ1-2; the D gene is possibly TRBD1 (5 bases). The germline V gene has CDR1 GTSNPN and CDR2 SVGIG (reference sequence). V lost 1 base and J lost 7, with 10 bases in between. CDR3 length: 12 residues. This CDR3 reads CAWSGSGGGYTF. DNA for the CDR3: TGTGCCTGGAGTGGTTCCGGGGGTGGCTACACCTTC. Full variable domain (remainder filled in from reference TRBV30 and TRBJ1-2): SQTIHQWPATLVQPVGSPLSLECTVEGTSNPNLYWYRQAAGRGLQLLFYSVGIGQISSEVPQNLSASRPQDRQFILSSKKLLLSDSGFYLCAWSGSGGGYTFGSGTRLTVV.

The J gene is TRBJ2-1, the V gene TRBV12-5, with 9 nucleotides matching TRBD1. CDR1 LGHNT and CDR2 FRNRAP come from the germline V gene. The junction had 10 bases not matched to a gene; V was cut back by 3 bases and J by 4 bases. The length of the CDR3 is 17 residues. CDR3 residues: CASGLNLGTGNYNEQFF. In nucleotides, the CDR3 is TGTGCTAGTGGTTTAAATCTCGGGACAGGGAATTACAATGAGCAGTTCTTC.

V is TRBV4-2 and J is TRBJ1-2; perhaps TRBD1 as D (5 bases). Germline V lookup: CDR1 LGHNA, CDR2 YNFKEQ. The CDR3 contains 14 residues. V was cut by 1 base and J by 3 bases, with 9 bases left in between. The CDR3 reads CASSQVSRDYGYTF. The CDR3 coding sequence is TGTGCCAGCAGCCAAGTTTCCAGGGACTATGGCTACACCTTC.

The chain couples TRBV28 to TRBJ1-6; 7 nucleotides line up with TRBD1. Unmatched junction bases numbered 5, after V lost 3 bases and J lost 6 bases. This CDR3 comprises 15 residues. In germline, CDR1 is MDHEN, CDR2 SYDVKM. The CDR3 DNA reads TGTGCCAGCAGTTTTAGTGACAGGGCTAATTCACCCCTCCACTTT. Protein sequence: CASSFSDRANSPLHF.

The J gene is TRBJ2-2, the V gene TRBV19; tentatively, D is TRBD2 (6 bases). The germline CDR1 and CDR2 sequences are LNHDA and SQIVND (reference sequence). Trimming stripped 8 bases from V and 7 bases from J, with 14 bases between. This CDR3 region has 13 residues. The CDR3 spells CASDPGVGGELFF. As DNA, the CDR3 is TGTGCCAGTGATCCGGGAGTAGGCGGGGAGCTGTTTTTT.

The chain combines TRBV27 with TRBJ1-3; TRBD1 aligns across 7 bases. The CDR3 consists of 19 residues. CDR1 MNHEY and CDR2 SMNVEV come from the germline V gene (reference sequence). J was trimmed by 3 bases and V by 3 bases; bases with no gene match: 17. This CDR3 is CASSFPRRQGKGFGNTIYF. The CDR3 DNA reads as TGTGCCAGCAGTTTTCCGAGGAGACAGGGCAAGGGATTTGGAAACACCATATATTTT.

The gene calls are TRBV12-5 and TRBJ1-6; 8 bases agree with TRBD1. This CDR3 spans 16 amino acids. The J segment lost 10 bases and the V segment lost 3 bases, leaving 11 bases of the junction unmatched. Germline values: CDR1 LGHNT, CDR2 FRNRAP. The CDR3 is CASGLVGQGPGSPLHF. In DNA, the CDR3 is TGTGCTAGTGGTTTAGTAGGACAGGGCCCAGGATCACCCCTCCACTTT.

The chain uses TRBV19 and TRBJ2-7, with D unclear. The CDR3 has 13 residues. Deletions cut 7 bases from V and 0 bases from J, with 10 bases between. CDR1 and CDR2 (germline): LNHDA, SQIVND (reference sequence). CDR3 sequence reads: CASKFASSYEQYF. DNA of the CDR3: TGTGCCAGTAAATTTGCCAGCTCCTACGAGCAGTACTTC.

This clone was seen only once. The chain couples TRBV11-3 to TRBJ1-4; possibly TRBD1 for D (6 bases). Between the trimmed V and J ends, which lost 1 base and 8 bases, there was a span of 14 bases. The CDR3 runs 15 residues. Looked up from germline, CDR1 is SGHNT and CDR2 is YENEEA. CDR3 sequence: CASSLGGRGMEKLFF. CDR3 nucleotides: TGTGCCAGCAGCTTAGGAGGCAGGGGTATGGAAAAACTGTTTTTT.

The chain recombines TRBV18 with TRBJ2-7; tentatively, D is TRBD1 (7 bases). Per the germline V gene, CDR1 is KGHSH and CDR2 is LQKENI. The CDR3 totals 14 residues. Deletions cut 2 bases from V and 7 bases from J, with 15 bases between. The CDR3 region is CASSPDRDSREQYF. The CDR3 DNA sequence: TGTGCCAGCTCACCAGACAGGGACTCGAGGGAGCAGTACTTC.